Below are 7 T cell receptor beta chains sequenced from a single sample in a study of shared clonotypes between healthy human individuals. The table came from immunoSEQ multiplex PCR; TCRdb's copy has only in-frame clones and leaves some out. Among 2 million to 2.5 million clones listed, approximately 96% were seen once. Sequenced material: naive CD4+ T cells sorted from blood. Stated subset: CD45RA+ positively selected. The receptors originated from a man in his late teens or twenties in good health.

This clone was seen a single time. The chain recombines TRBV6-5 with TRBJ2-3; no firm D call. Germline V gives CDR1 MNHEY, CDR2 SVGAGI. Trimming cost V 0 bases and J 4 bases, with 11 bases left between them. CDR3 length: 15 amino acids. This chain's CDR3 is CASSYSKGSSDTQYF. The CDR3 nucleotides read TGTGCCAGCAGTTACTCGAAGGGTAGCTCAGATACGCAGTATTTT.

The chain is built from TRBV5-5 and TRBJ1-1, with 9 bases lining up with TRBD1. Germline CDR1 is SGHKS and CDR2 is YYEKEE (reference sequence). V shed 2 bases, J shed 6 bases, and the junction held 5 bases outside the gene matches. CDR3 length: 14 residues. The CDR3 region is CASSFGTGIAEAFF. The CDR3 bases are TGTGCCAGCAGCTTTGGGACAGGGATAGCTGAAGCTTTCTTT.

J is TRBJ1-6 and V is TRBV5-1; D not resolved. Trimming took 0 bases from V and 11 from J, leaving 15 bases between them. Germline CDR1 is SGHRS and CDR2 is YFSETQ. The CDR3 runs to 15 residues. CDR3 in amino acids: CASSLVAEGWTPLHF. In nucleotides, the CDR3 is TGCGCCAGCAGCTTGGTAGCCGAGGGTTGGACACCCCTCCACTTT.

The rearrangement links TRBV5-4 to TRBJ2-7; D not certain. Deletions cut 1 base from V and 3 bases from J, with 14 bases between. Germline V gene data show CDR1 as SGHNT and CDR2 as YYREEE (reference sequence). There are 15 residues in the CDR3. The CDR3 loop reads CASSLSGTLSYEQYF. CDR3 DNA sequence: TGTGCCAGCAGCTTGTCGGGCACCCTGAGCTACGAGCAGTACTTC.

The chain uses TRBV7-2 and TRBJ1-5; D is unresolved. The length of the CDR3 is 13 residues. Trimming shortened V by 2 bases and J by 11 bases, and 13 bases separated the two germline ends. Germline loops: CDR1 SGHTA, CDR2 FQGNSA. The CDR3 region has the DNA TGTGCCAGCAGCTTAAAGGACGGACGAGCCCAGCATTTT. Protein: CASSLKDGRAQHF.

Concerning this clone itself: This CDR3 fails to terminate in the conserved phenylalanine or tryptophan, so it likely reflects a read error. Because the CDR3's place on the DNA is in doubt, the DNA is left out and the CDR3 is given as listed by TCRdb. The J gene is TRBJ2-4, the V gene TRBV20-1; TRBD2 is taken as the D call from the table, unchecked against the DNA. Germline loops: CDR1 DFQATT, CDR2 SNEGSKA (reference sequence). The CDR3 has 11 residues if both end residues are counted. The CDR3 region is CSARADPKSVL.

The CDR3 DNA sequence: TGCGCCAGCAGCCGTGTCCCGGGACAGGGTTTTAGTGAAAAACTGTTTTTT. Translating gives CASSRVPGQGFSEKLFF. The chain uses TRBV4-1 and TRBJ1-4, with 9 bases that match TRBD1. The trim removed 4 bases at V and 7 bases at J, leaving 13 bases unmatched. The germline V gene encodes CDR1 MGHRA and CDR2 YSYEKL. The CDR3 has 17 amino acids.